This TCR beta chain came from a study of shared clonotypes between healthy human individuals. Overall study: Per-donor plates numbered three CD4 naive, three CD4 memory, two CD8 naive and one CD8 memory.

Germline CDR1 SGHVS, CDR2 FQNEAQ. V shed 5 bases, J shed 5 bases, and the junction held 5 bases outside the gene matches. The CDR3 is 14 amino acids. CD45RO-negative, CCR7-selected cells formed the naive CD8 fraction, which excluded terminally differentiated effector memory CD45RA+ cells. Here immunoSEQ multiplex PCR was the method, and the copy in TCRdb shows in-frame clones only, minus some. The data hold more than 500,000 clones, with about 95% observed a single time. The TCR originated in a woman between 25 and 40 years old in good health. The gene calls are TRBV7-8 and TRBJ2-2; 7 bases are shared with TRBD1. The sequenced sample was naive CD8+ T cells sorted from blood. The CDR3 region has the DNA TGTGCCAGCAGCCAAGCGACAGGGACCGGGGAGCTGTTTTTT. Amino acids: CASSQATGTGELFF. Variable domain in full (rest from reference TRBV7-8 and TRBJ2-2): GAGVSQSPRYKVAKRGQDVALRCDPISGHVSLFWYQQALGQGPEFLTYFQNEAQLDKSGLPSDRFFAERPEGSVSTLKIQRTQQEDSAVYLCASSQATGTGELFFGEGSRLTVL.